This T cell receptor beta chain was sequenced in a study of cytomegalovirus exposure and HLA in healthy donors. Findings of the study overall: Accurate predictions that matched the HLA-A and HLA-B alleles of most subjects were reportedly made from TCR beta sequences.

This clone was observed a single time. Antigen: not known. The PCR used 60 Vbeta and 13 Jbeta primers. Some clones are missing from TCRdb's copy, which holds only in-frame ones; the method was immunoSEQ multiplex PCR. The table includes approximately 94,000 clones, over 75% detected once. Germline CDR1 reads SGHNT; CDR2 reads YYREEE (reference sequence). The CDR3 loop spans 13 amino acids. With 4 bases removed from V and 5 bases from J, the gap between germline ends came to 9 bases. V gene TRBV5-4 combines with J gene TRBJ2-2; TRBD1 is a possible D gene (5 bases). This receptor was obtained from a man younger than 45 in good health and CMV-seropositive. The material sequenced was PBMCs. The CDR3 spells CASSPQATGELFF. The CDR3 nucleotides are TGTGCCAGCAGCCCACAGGCGACCGGGGAGCTGTTTTTT.